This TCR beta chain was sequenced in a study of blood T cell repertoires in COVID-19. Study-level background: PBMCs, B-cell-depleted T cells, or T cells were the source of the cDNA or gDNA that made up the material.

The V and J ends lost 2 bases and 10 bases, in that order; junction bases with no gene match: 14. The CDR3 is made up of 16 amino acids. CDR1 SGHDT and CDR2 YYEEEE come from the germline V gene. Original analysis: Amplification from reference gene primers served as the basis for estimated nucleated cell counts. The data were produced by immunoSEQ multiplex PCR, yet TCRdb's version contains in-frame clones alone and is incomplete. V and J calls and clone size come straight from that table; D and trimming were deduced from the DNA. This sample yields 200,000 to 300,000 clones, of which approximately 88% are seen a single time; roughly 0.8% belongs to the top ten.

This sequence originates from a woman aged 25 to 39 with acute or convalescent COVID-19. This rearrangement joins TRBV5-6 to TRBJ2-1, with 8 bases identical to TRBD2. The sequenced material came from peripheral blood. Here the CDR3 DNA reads TGTGCCAGCAGCTTCGCCTCAGGGGCCGGGGGGGCCGAGCAGTTCTTC. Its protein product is CASSFASGAGGAEQFF.